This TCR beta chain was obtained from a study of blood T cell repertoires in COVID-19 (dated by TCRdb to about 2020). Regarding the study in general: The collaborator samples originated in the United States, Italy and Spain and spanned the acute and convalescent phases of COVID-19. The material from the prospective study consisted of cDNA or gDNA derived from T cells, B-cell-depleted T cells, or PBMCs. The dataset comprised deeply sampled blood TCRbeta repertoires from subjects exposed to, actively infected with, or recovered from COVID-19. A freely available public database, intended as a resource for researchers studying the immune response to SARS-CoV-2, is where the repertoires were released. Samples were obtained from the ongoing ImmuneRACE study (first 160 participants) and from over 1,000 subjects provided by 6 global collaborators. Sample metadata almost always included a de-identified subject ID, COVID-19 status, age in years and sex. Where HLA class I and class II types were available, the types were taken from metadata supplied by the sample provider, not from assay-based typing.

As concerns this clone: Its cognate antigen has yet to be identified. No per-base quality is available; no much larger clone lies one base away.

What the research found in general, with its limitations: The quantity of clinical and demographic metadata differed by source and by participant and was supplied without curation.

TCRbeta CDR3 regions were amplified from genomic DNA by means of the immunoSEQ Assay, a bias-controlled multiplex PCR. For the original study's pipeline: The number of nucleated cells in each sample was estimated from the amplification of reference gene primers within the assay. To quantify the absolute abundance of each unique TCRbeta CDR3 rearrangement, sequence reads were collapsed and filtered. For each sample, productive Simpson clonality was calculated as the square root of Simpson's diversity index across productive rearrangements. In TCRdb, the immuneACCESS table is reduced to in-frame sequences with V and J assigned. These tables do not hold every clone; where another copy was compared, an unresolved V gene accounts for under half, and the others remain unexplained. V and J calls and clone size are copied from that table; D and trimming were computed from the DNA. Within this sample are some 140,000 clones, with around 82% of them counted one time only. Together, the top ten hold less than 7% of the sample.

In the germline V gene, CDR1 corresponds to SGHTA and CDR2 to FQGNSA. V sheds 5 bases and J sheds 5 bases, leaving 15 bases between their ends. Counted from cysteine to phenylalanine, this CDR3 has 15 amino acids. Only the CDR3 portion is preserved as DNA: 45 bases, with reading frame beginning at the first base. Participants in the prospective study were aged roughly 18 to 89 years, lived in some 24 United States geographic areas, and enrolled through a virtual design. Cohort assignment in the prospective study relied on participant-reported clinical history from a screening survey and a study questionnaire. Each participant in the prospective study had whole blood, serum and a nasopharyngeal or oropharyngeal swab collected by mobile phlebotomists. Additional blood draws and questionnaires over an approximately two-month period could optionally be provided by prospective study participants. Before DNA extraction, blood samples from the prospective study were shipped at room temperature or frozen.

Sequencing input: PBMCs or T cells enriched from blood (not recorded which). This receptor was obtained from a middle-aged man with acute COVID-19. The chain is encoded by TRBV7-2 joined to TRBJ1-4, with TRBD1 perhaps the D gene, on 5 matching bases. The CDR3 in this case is CASSPQEGRNEKLFF. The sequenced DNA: TGTGCCAGCAGCCCTCAGGAGGGACGAAATGAAAAACTGTTTTTT.